Here is one TCR beta chain with its context. This entry comes from a study of blood T cell repertoires in COVID-19. Repertoires were generated with immunoSEQ multiplex PCR, while TCRdb's copy carries only in-frame clones and drops some. The data show 110,000 to 150,000 clones, about nine tenths seen once. Germline V gene data show CDR1 as ENHRY and CDR2 as SYGVKD. This CDR3 is built from 16 residues. V lost 4 bases to trimming and J lost 9 bases, with 22 bases between them. Participants' reported clinical history set cohort assignment. The source of this sequence is a man aged 60 to 69 who had recovered from COVID-19. The V gene is TRBV10-3, the J gene TRBJ2-1, with a tentative D call TRBD2 (6 bases). The sequenced sample was PBMCs or T cells enriched from blood (not recorded which). CDR3 nucleotides: TGTGCCATCAGTGTTGGTCTGGATGCGTACGGGGGTGAGCAGTTCTTC. Its translation is CAISVGLDAYGGEQFF.